There are a few counts of the clone carrying this T cell receptor (beta chain). Primers used in a second PCR of about 7 to 12 cycles were a sample-barcoded 5' primer and a J-beta primer mix. TCRdb reprocessed the 5' RACE reads with MiXCR, giving one entry per CDR3 protein. Of about 1.5 million distinct CDR3 sequences listed, under 55% were seen once; the top ten hold under 5%. This sample was included in a study of blood T cells in healthy people across ages. Donors ranged from about 6 to 95 years old and were healthy Caucasians in Russia. The CDR3 consists of 14 residues. CDR1 is DFQATT and CDR2 is SNEGSKA in the germline V gene (reference sequence). V shed 4 bases and J shed 1 base, with 13 bases lying between them.

The sequence derives from a young woman in good health. The chain uses TRBV20-1 and TRBJ1-1; D is undetermined. Specimen: blood. This CDR3 reads CSATIPPGNTEAFF. The CDR3 DNA follows: TGCAGTGCTACCATTCCCCCCGGGAACACTGAAGCTTTCTTT.